This record covers a single TCR beta chain. The source of the sample is a study of blood T cell repertoires in COVID-19. Study summary: In each case, the material was cDNA or gDNA derived from T cells, B-cell-depleted T cells, or PBMCs.

The CDR3 contains 15 residues. The V gene end was trimmed by 5 bases and the J gene end by 7 bases; junction bases not matched to a gene: 10. The germline CDR1 and CDR2 sequences are MNHEY and SVGEGT. Under the authors' procedure: Reference gene primer amplification gave estimated nucleated cell counts. Using immunoSEQ multiplex PCR, the repertoire was profiled, and TCRdb retains in-frame clones only, with some absent. For V, J and clone size, that table is used; D and trimming come from the DNA. The table shows about 270,000 clones, with 75% to 90% occurring only once. Sequencing used peripheral blood. The sequence was obtained from a woman in her 70s with acute or convalescent COVID-19. The chain employs TRBV6-2 or TRBV6-3 and TRBJ1-4; the match to TRBD1 covers 7 bases. CDR3 coding DNA: TGTGCCAGCAGTACCGCAGGGGGTCGTCGTGAAAAACTGTTTTTT. Its protein is CASSTAGGRREKLFF.